This TCR beta chain appears in the sequencing data of a study of blood T cell repertoires in COVID-19. Germline-derived CDR1 and CDR2 are SQVTM and ANQGSEA. This CDR3 has 14 residues. The V and J ends lost 7 bases and 1 base respectively, with 15 bases between them. As originally analysed: Amplification with reference gene primers provided the estimates of nucleated cell counts. TCRdb keeps only in-frame clones here, not all; method: immunoSEQ multiplex PCR. The DNA gave D and trimming, while V, J and clone size come from that table. Of more than 85,000 clones in the sample, 81% were seen once. The chain employs TRBV29-1 and TRBJ2-3, with D tentatively TRBD2 (7 bases). What was sequenced was peripheral blood. The source is an older man with active or convalescent COVID-19. The CDR3 spells CSANGGLGTDTQYF. The CDR3 region has the DNA TGCAGCGCCAACGGGGGGCTGGGCACAGATACGCAGTATTTT.